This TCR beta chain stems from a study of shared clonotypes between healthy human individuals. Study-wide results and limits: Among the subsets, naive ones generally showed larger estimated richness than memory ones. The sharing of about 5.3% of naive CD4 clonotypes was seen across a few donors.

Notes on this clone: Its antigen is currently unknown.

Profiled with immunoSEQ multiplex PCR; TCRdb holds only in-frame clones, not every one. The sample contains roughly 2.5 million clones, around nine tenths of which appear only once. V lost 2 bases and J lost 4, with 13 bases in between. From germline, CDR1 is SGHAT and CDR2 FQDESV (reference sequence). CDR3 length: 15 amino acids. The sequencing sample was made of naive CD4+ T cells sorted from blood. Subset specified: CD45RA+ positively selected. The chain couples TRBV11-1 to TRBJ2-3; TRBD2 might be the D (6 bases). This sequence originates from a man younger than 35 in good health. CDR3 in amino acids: CASSLSGGEADTQYF. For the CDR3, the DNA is TGTGCCAGCAGCTTATCGGGCGGGGAGGCAGATACGCAGTATTTT.